The next 14 T cell receptor beta chains were all read from a single sample in a study of cytomegalovirus exposure and HLA in healthy donors. PCR involved 60 Vbeta and 13 Jbeta primers. The repertoire was sequenced with immunoSEQ multiplex PCR; TCRdb's copy has only in-frame clones and lacks some. The sample lists tens of thousands of clones, 70% to 85% occurring once. The source material was PBMCs. The receptors were sampled from a man between 60 and 75 years old in good health and CMV-seropositive.

The rearrangement uses TRBV19 and TRBJ1-1, with 9 bases identical to TRBD1. This CDR3 region has 11 residues. The trim removed 8 bases at V and 11 bases at J, leaving 6 bases unmatched. Germline V gene sequence: CDR1 LNHDA, CDR2 SQIVND (reference sequence). The CDR3 DNA reads as TGTGCCAGTCGGACAGGGGTTTTGGCTTTCTTT. The encoded protein is CASRTGVLAFF. Looking up the rest from reference TRBV19 and TRBJ1-1 gives the full variable domain: DGGITQSPKYLFRKEGQNVTLSCEQNLNHDAMYWYRQDPGQGLRLIYYSQIVNDFQKGDIAEGYSVSREKKESFPLTVTSAQKNPTAFYLCASRTGVLAFFGQGTRLTVV.

This clone was counted a few times. The chain uses TRBV10-3 and TRBJ1-5; 7 bases line up with TRBD1. Germline V gene data show CDR1 as ENHRY and CDR2 as SYGVKD. The CDR3 runs to 16 residues. Trimming cost V 5 bases and J 2 bases; bases outside gene matches: 9. The CDR3 here is CAISQQGSKGNQPQHF. The CDR3 coding sequence is TGTGCCATCAGTCAACAGGGGTCGAAGGGCAATCAGCCCCAGCATTTT.

V gene TRBV27 combines with J gene TRBJ2-3; D is possibly TRBD1 (6 bases). V gave up 10 bases and J gave up 2 bases, with 13 bases separating them. The CDR3 loop spans 13 amino acids. Per germline, CDR1 MNHEY and CDR2 SMNVEV (reference sequence). CDR3 bases: TGTGCCACCCAGGGGTCCAACACAGATACGCAGTATTTT. Translated, it gives CATQGSNTDTQYF.

The chain has TRBV25-1 and TRBJ2-1; no clear D. Germline assignment: CDR1 MGHDK and CDR2 SYGVNS. The ends were cut back, 8 bases at V and 0 bases at J, with 11 bases in the middle. This CDR3 is built from 14 residues. CDR3 loop: CASAQQSSYNEQFF. Written as DNA, the CDR3 is TGTGCCAGCGCGCAACAGAGCTCCTACAATGAGCAGTTCTTC.

The V and J genes are TRBV25-1 and TRBJ2-5; 11 nucleotides agree with TRBD1. The germline CDR1 and CDR2 sequences are MGHDK and SYGVNS. The J segment lost 5 bases and the V segment lost 1 base, leaving 6 bases of the junction unmatched. This CDR3 contains 16 residues. The CDR3 bases are TGTGCCAGCAGTGAATCGGTGGGACAGGGGGATGAGACCCAGTACTTC. As protein: CASSESVGQGDETQYF.

This clone has only a few counts. The rearrangement uses TRBV6-4 and TRBJ2-7; 8 bases are shared with TRBD1. V gave up 3 bases and J gave up 2 bases; unmatched junction bases: 6. The CDR3 sequence is 15 residues long. Germline CDR1 and CDR2: MRHNA and SNTAGT. CDR3 amino acids: CASSERTGTPYEQYF. The CDR3 nucleotides are TGTGCCAGCAGTGAGAGGACAGGGACGCCCTACGAGCAGTACTTC.

This sequence joins TRBV5-6 and TRBJ1-6; the D gene is possibly TRBD1 (5 bases). Germline V gene data show CDR1 as SGHDT and CDR2 as YYEEEE. This CDR3 comprises 14 residues. Trimming left V 2 bases short and J 7 bases short, with 10 bases between. CDR3 nucleotides: TGTGCCAGCAGCTTCGGGGGTCAGAATTCACCCCTCCACTTT. This codes for CASSFGGQNSPLHF.

This chain uses TRBV5-1 with TRBJ2-1; D remains unclear. This CDR3 contains 16 residues. Germline V gene lookup returns CDR1 SGHRS and CDR2 YFSETQ. Trimming shortened V by 0 bases and J by 0 bases, and 10 bases separated the two germline ends. The CDR3 DNA sequence: TGCGCCAGCAGCTTGGTCCGGGTAAGCTCCTACAATGAGCAGTTCTTC. Its protein is CASSLVRVSSYNEQFF. Filled out from reference TRBV5-1 and TRBJ2-1, the complete variable domain reads KAGVTQTPRYLIKTRGQQVTLSCSPISGHRSVSWYQQTPGQGLQFLFEYFSETQRNKGNFPGRFSGRQFSNSRSEMNVSTLELGDSALYLCASSLVRVSSYNEQFFGPGTRLTVL.

About this clone: Compared with germline, one end of the junction differs, possibly owing to a read error. This sequence joins TRBV4-2 and TRBJ1-2, with TRBD1 identical over 8 bases. The germline V gene has CDR1 LGHNA and CDR2 YNFKEQ. The CDR3 runs to 15 residues. CDR3 residues: CASSQDRQGRFLRGF. The DNA for the CDR3 is TGTGCCAGCAGCCAAGATCGACAGGGGAGGTTTCTAAGGGGCTTC.

This chain uses TRBV5-1 with TRBJ1-4; no firm D call. The CDR3 contains 15 residues. The V end was cut by 0 bases, the J end by 5 bases, with 11 bases between. In germline, CDR1 is SGHRS, CDR2 YFSETQ. The DNA of the CDR3 is TGCGCCAGCAGCTTGGTGGCGGCCGGCAATGAAAAACTGTTTTTT. The encoded protein is CASSLVAAGNEKLFF.

This clone came up a few times. The chain recombines TRBV29-1 with TRBJ2-1, with 14 bases that match TRBD2. CDR1 is SQVTM and CDR2 is ANQGSEA in the germline V gene. Germline trimming cut 6 bases from V and 8 bases from J; bases unmatched to any gene: 3. The CDR3 extends over 13 amino acids. For the CDR3, the DNA is TGCAGCGTCAAGGGACTAGCGGGAGATGAGCAGTTCTTC. Amino acids: CSVKGLAGDEQFF.

This clone has just a few counts. J is TRBJ1-4 and V is TRBV7-6; D may be TRBD1 (6 bases). Germline-derived CDR1 and CDR2 are SGHVS and FNYEAQ. V dropped 2 bases and J dropped 3 bases, with 13 bases sitting between them. This CDR3 comprises 16 residues. CDR3: CASSLTAGAANEKLFF. CDR3 DNA: TGTGCCAGCAGCTTAACCGCAGGGGCCGCTAATGAAAAACTGTTTTTT.

This clone has only a few counts. This chain links TRBV5-6 with TRBJ2-1; TRBD1 is a possible D gene (5 bases). CDR3 length: 14 amino acids. Per germline, CDR1 SGHDT and CDR2 YYEEEE. Trimming removed 3 bases at V and 2 bases at J, with 9 bases between. In DNA, the CDR3 is TGTGCCAGCAGCTCCAGGGATCCCTACAATGAGCAGTTCTTC. This codes for CASSSRDPYNEQFF.

This chain uses TRBV5-6 with TRBJ1-5, with D unresolved. Per the germline V gene, CDR1 is SGHDT and CDR2 is YYEEEE. V was shortened by 3 bases and J by 0 bases, with 10 bases between the two germline ends. This CDR3 has 15 amino acids. Here the CDR3 DNA reads TGTGCCAGCAGCTCGGCGACATATAGCAATCAGCCCCAGCATTTT. It codes for CASSSATYSNQPQHF.